The rows below give T cell receptor beta chains drawn from one sample of a study of blood T cells in healthy people across ages. TCRdb reprocessed the 5' RACE reads with MiXCR, giving one entry per CDR3 protein. The table has over 1,500,000 distinct CDR3 sequences, about two fifths seen once. The sequenced material came from blood. All receptors derive from a human donor in good health. Each CDR3 is given with its conserved first and last residue. D genes are given only for firm matches. Expanded clones get a size class; other rows say once, few or many, or leave the size out.

j_gene: TRBJ1-1
v_gene: TRBV5-1
abundance: -
d_gene: -
CDR3nt: TGCGCCAGCGGCTTGGGACTTTCTGTCACTGAAGCTTTCTTT
CDR3aa: CASGLGLSVTEAFF

j_gene: TRBJ2-3
v_gene: TRBV7-2
abundance: -
d_gene: TRBD2
CDR3nt: TGTGCCAGCAGCCCCGCTAGCGGGGGGGCAGATACGCAGTATTTT
CDR3aa: CASSPASGGADTQYF

j_gene: TRBJ2-5
v_gene: TRBV10-3
abundance: -
d_gene: -
CDR3nt: TGTGCCATCAGTGAGTCGTATACAGAGACCCAGTACTTC
CDR3aa: CAISESYTETQYF

j_gene: TRBJ2-7
v_gene: TRBV20-1
abundance: -
d_gene: -
CDR3nt: TGCAGTGCAACGACAGGTTTGGGGTACGAGCAGTACTTC
CDR3aa: CSATTGLGYEQYF

j_gene: TRBJ2-7
v_gene: TRBV20-1
abundance: few
d_gene: -
CDR3nt: TGCAGTGCTAGAGGAACTCTGGGACACCAATACGAGCAGTACTTC
CDR3aa: CSARGTLGHQYEQYF

j_gene: TRBJ2-1
v_gene: TRBV7-9
abundance: -
d_gene: -
CDR3nt: TGTGCCAGCAGCCCCGGAGTCGGGGTTGGGATTGCCTCCACTATCAATGAGCAGTTCTTC
CDR3aa: CASSPGVGVGIASTINEQFF

j_gene: TRBJ2-1
v_gene: TRBV20-1
abundance: -
d_gene: TRBD2
CDR3nt: TGCAGTGCTAGATTCGCGACTAGCGGGGTAAATGAGCAGTTCTTC
CDR3aa: CSARFATSGVNEQFF

j_gene: TRBJ1-6
v_gene: TRBV4-3
abundance: -
d_gene: TRBD1
CDR3nt: TGCGCCAGCAGCCAAGACAGGTGGCAGGGGGAGAGCTCCTATAATTCACCCCTCCACTTT
CDR3aa: CASSQDRWQGESSYNSPLHF

j_gene: TRBJ2-7
v_gene: TRBV6-2/TRBV6-3
abundance: few
d_gene: -
CDR3nt: TGTGCCAGTACCTTACTAGCCCACTACGAGCAGTACTTC
CDR3aa: CASTLLAHYEQYF

j_gene: TRBJ2-6
v_gene: TRBV6-5
abundance: once
d_gene: TRBD1
CDR3nt: TGTGCCAGTGACAGGGGGCGCGGATCTGGGGCCAACGTCCTGACTTTC
CDR3aa: CASDRGRGSGANVLTF

j_gene: TRBJ2-1
v_gene: TRBV7-9
abundance: -
d_gene: -
CDR3nt: TGTGCCAGCAGTGACCGGGACATACCCAACAATGAGCAGTTCTTC
CDR3aa: CASSDRDIPNNEQFF

j_gene: TRBJ1-2
v_gene: TRBV20-1
abundance: -
d_gene: TRBD1
CDR3nt: TGCAGTGCAAGACAGGGGTGGGGCTATGGCTACACCTTC
CDR3aa: CSARQGWGYGYTF

j_gene: TRBJ2-7
v_gene: TRBV24-1
abundance: -
d_gene: -
CDR3nt: TGTGCCACCAGTGATTTGAAAGGGAACGGTTACGAGCAGTACTTC
CDR3aa: CATSDLKGNGYEQYF

j_gene: TRBJ1-5
v_gene: TRBV7-2
abundance: -
d_gene: TRBD1
CDR3nt: TGTGCCAGCAGCGTTGACAGGGATCAACCCCAGCATTTT
CDR3aa: CASSVDRDQPQHF

j_gene: TRBJ2-1
v_gene: TRBV5-5
abundance: -
d_gene: -
CDR3nt: TGTGCCAGCAGCAGTAGGGGGGGAACAGCCCCCTACAATGAGCAGTTCTTC
CDR3aa: CASSSRGGTAPYNEQFF

j_gene: TRBJ1-2
v_gene: TRBV29-1
abundance: -
d_gene: -
CDR3nt: TGCAGCTGCACAGGGTTAGCGGACTATGGCTACACCTTC
CDR3aa: CSCTGLADYGYTF

j_gene: TRBJ2-3
v_gene: TRBV7-2
abundance: -
d_gene: -
CDR3nt: TGTGCCAGCAGCTTCGCCGGCTGGGCGCAGTATTTT
CDR3aa: CASSFAGWAQYF

j_gene: TRBJ2-5
v_gene: TRBV29-1
abundance: -
d_gene: -
CDR3nt: TGCAGCGTTAAAGGACTGCTCACCCAAGAGACCCAGTACTTC
CDR3aa: CSVKGLLTQETQYF

j_gene: TRBJ1-1
v_gene: TRBV12-3/TRBV12-4
abundance: many
d_gene: TRBD1
CDR3nt: TGTGCCAGCAGCCCCGGGACAGGGGGTCTCACTGAAGCTTTCTTT
CDR3aa: CASSPGTGGLTEAFF

j_gene: TRBJ2-5
v_gene: TRBV29-1
abundance: -
d_gene: -
CDR3nt: TGCAGCGTTGGTTTACAGGCTGAGACCCAGTACTTC
CDR3aa: CSVGLQAETQYF

j_gene: TRBJ1-2
v_gene: TRBV4-1
abundance: -
d_gene: -
CDR3nt: TGCGCCAGCAGCCAAGATTGGATGGACACCCTATCGGGAGCGTATGGCTACACCTTC
CDR3aa: CASSQDWMDTLSGAYGYTF

j_gene: TRBJ1-2
v_gene: TRBV7-8
abundance: many
d_gene: -
CDR3nt: TGTGCCAGCAGCTTAGCGGACAGAGCAAGTGGCTACACCTTC
CDR3aa: CASSLADRASGYTF

j_gene: TRBJ2-3
v_gene: TRBV7-2
abundance: -
d_gene: -
CDR3nt: TGTGCCAGCAGCCAGGGACTCCAGGGGACAGATACGCAGTATTTT
CDR3aa: CASSQGLQGTDTQYF

j_gene: TRBJ1-5
v_gene: TRBV4-1
abundance: few
d_gene: TRBD1
CDR3nt: TGCGCCAGCAGCCAAGAGAGGGGGCCAGGGCATAGCAATCAGCCCCAGCATTTT
CDR3aa: CASSQERGPGHSNQPQHF

j_gene: TRBJ1-1
v_gene: TRBV29-1
abundance: -
d_gene: -
CDR3nt: TGCAGCGTTGACAAGGGCTTTGAAGCTTTCTTT
CDR3aa: CSVDKGFEAFF